This passage covers 9 T cell receptor beta chains from one sample sequenced in a study of T cell repertoires in cytomegalovirus infection. No antigen has been assigned to these receptors. TCRdb used MiXCR to reprocess the reads, holding one entry per CDR3 protein. In the table there are 90,000 to 110,000 distinct CDR3 sequences, 29% of which are singletons. The specimen comprised CD8+ T cells from cultured PBMCs, sampled from culture after CMV antigen stimulation. All receptors derive from a human donor in good health (CMV status not recorded). Some clones in this sample may be carry-over from other donors' samples.

The chain recombines TRBV7-6 with TRBJ2-7; no firm D call. The V gene's germline CDR1 is SGHVS and CDR2 FNYEAQ. CDR3 length equals 14 residues. V was shortened by 0 bases and J by 2 bases, with 8 bases between the two germline ends. Here the CDR3 DNA reads TGTGCCAGCAGCTTAGCGCAGGCCCCCTACGAGCAGTACTTC. Amino acid sequence: CASSLAQAPYEQYF.

This clonotype has a count of ten or more. The chain has TRBV19 and TRBJ1-2; 8 nucleotides align to TRBD1. Germline loops: CDR1 LNHDA, CDR2 SQIVND (reference sequence). The CDR3 loop spans 14 amino acids. V lost 6 bases, J lost 4 bases, and 7 bases stayed unmatched. This CDR3 reads CASSKTGQAYGYTF. CDR3 bases: TGTGCCAGTAGCAAGACGGGACAGGCCTATGGCTACACCTTC.

This clonotype was picked up one time. The chain has TRBV6-5 and TRBJ2-5; 11 nucleotides match TRBD2. Germline V gene lookup returns CDR1 MNHEY and CDR2 SVGAGI. Trimming removed 0 bases from V and 0 bases from J; junction bases left unmatched: 12. The CDR3 runs to 20 residues. CDR3 sequence reads: CASSYSIVLAGDRYQETQYF. In DNA form, the CDR3 reads TGTGCCAGCAGTTACTCGATCGTACTAGCGGGGGACCGGTACCAAGAGACCCAGTACTTC.

V and J are TRBV2 and TRBJ1-2, with 7 bases that match TRBD1. Germline CDR1 SNHLY, CDR2 FYNNEI. With 2 bases clipped from V and 6 bases from J, the junction kept 6 bases outside the gene matches. The CDR3 length is 14 residues. The CDR3 region is CASSELGQGDGYTF. The CDR3 region has the DNA TGTGCCAGCAGTGAATTGGGGCAGGGGGATGGCTACACCTTC. The full variable domain, completed using reference TRBV2 and TRBJ1-2, is EPEVTQTPSHQVTQMGQEVILRCVPISNHLYFYWYRQILGQKVEFLVSFYNNEISEKSEIFDDQFSVERPDGSNFTLKIRSTKLEDSAMYFCASSELGQGDGYTFGSGTRLTVV.

There are a few counts of this clonotype. This chain links TRBV14 with TRBJ2-5; no clear D. The CDR3 contains 13 residues. Germline V CDR1 and CDR2: SGHDN, FVKESK. Trimming left V 0 bases short and J 4 bases short, with 6 bases between. Written as DNA, the CDR3 is TGTGCCAGCAGCCAAGATCTTTTAGAGACCCAGTACTTC. Protein sequence: CASSQDLLETQYF. The full variable domain, rest sourced from reference TRBV14 and TRBJ2-5, is EAGVTQFPSHSVIEKGQTVTLRCDPISGHDNLYWYRRVMGKEIKFLLHFVKESKQDESGMPNNRFLAERTGGTYSTLKVQPAELEDSGVYFCASSQDLLETQYFGPGTRLLVL.

This clonotype was recorded at least ten times. The chain is built from TRBV7-9 and TRBJ2-7; D not resolved. The V end lost 5 bases, the J end lost 0 bases, and 20 bases lay between the germline ends. The CDR3 sequence is 17 residues long. Germline V gives CDR1 SEHNR, CDR2 FQNEAQ (reference sequence). The CDR3 is CASSQHDVVMSSYEQYF. Here the CDR3 DNA reads TGTGCCAGCAGCCAACACGACGTAGTTATGAGCTCCTACGAGCAGTACTTC.

This clonotype occurred many times. V is TRBV11-1 and J is TRBJ1-1; D is ambiguous. Looked up from germline, CDR1 is SGHAT and CDR2 is FQDESV (reference sequence). The V end was cut by 5 bases, the J end by 3 bases, with 10 bases between. The CDR3 has 13 residues. The CDR3 nucleotides are TGTGCCAGCAGCCGCGGGCCCTACACTGAAGCTTTCTTT. Translation: CASSRGPYTEAFF.

The table lists this clonotype with a few counts. The chain has TRBV25-1 and TRBJ1-5; TRBD1 aligns across 9 bases. Germline CDR1 MGHDK, CDR2 SYGVNS. The CDR3 length is 16 residues. V shed 3 bases, J shed 2 bases, and the junction held 5 bases outside the gene matches. The CDR3 here is CASSDSDRGGNQPQHF. In DNA, the CDR3 is TGTGCCAGCAGTGATTCGGACAGGGGAGGCAATCAGCCCCAGCATTTT.

J is TRBJ2-7 and V is TRBV27; 7 positions agree with TRBD2. Looked up from germline, CDR1 is MNHEY and CDR2 is SMNVEV (reference sequence). V was pared by 5 bases and J by 3 bases, with 4 bases of the junction left unmatched. There are 13 residues in the CDR3. CDR3 residues: CASSPPGGYEQYF. The CDR3 nucleotides read TGTGCCAGCAGTCCCCCGGGGGGCTACGAGCAGTACTTC.